These 27 T cell receptor beta chains came from one sample sequenced in a study of cytomegalovirus exposure and HLA in healthy donors (dated by TCRdb to the late 2010s). Libraries were prepared through the immunoSEQ multiplex PCR assay. Drawn from immuneACCESS, this table holds only the in-frame rearrangements with V and J called that TCRdb kept. Clones are partly lost; checked studies trace under half to an unresolved V gene and leave the rest unexplained. The sample profile shows about 280,000 clones; 86% of them were found once. Together, the top ten hold 1% of the sample. The sequenced sample was PBMCs. All receptors derive from a woman aged 18-30 years in good health and CMV-seronegative.

This clone was seen a handful of times. The V gene is TRBV10-3, the J gene TRBJ1-2; 10 positions agree with TRBD1. The CDR3 runs 13 residues. The germline V gene has CDR1 ENHRY and CDR2 SYGVKD. Trimming took 7 bases from V and 6 from J; bases not matched to a gene: 5. The CDR3 DNA is TGTGCCATCACTGGACAGGGGGGGAATGGCTACACCTTC. It specifies CAITGQGGNGYTF.

The V and J genes are TRBV4-1 and TRBJ1-1; 7 bases match TRBD1. The CDR3 contains 14 residues. The germline V gene encodes CDR1 MGHRA and CDR2 YSYEKL. With V trimmed by 4 bases and J by 4 bases, 6 bases remained unmatched. CDR3 amino acids: CASSPRQGVTEAFF. Written as DNA, the CDR3 is TGCGCCAGCAGCCCCCGACAGGGTGTCACTGAAGCTTTCTTT.

The chain is built from TRBV30 and TRBJ2-7; D perhaps matches TRBD1 (6 bases). The CDR3 runs 13 residues. Trimming pared 0 bases from V and 1 base from J, leaving 7 bases between. Germline loops: CDR1 GTSNPN, CDR2 SVGIG (reference sequence). As DNA, the CDR3 is TGTGCCTGGAGTGTACAGGGTTCCTACGAGCAGTACTTC. Translation gives CAWSVQGSYEQYF.

With respect to this clone: This likely came from a read error, as a far larger clone is one base away. The chain has TRBV4-1 and TRBJ2-7, with a possible D match to TRBD1 (6 bases). Germline assignment: CDR1 MGHRA and CDR2 YSYEKL. With 3 bases removed from V and 4 bases from J, the gap between germline ends came to 13 bases. CDR3 length: 14 residues. In DNA form, the CDR3 reads TGCGCCAGCAGCCAGGAACCCGGACAGTACGAGCAGTACTTC. It codes for CASSQEPGQYEQYF.

Only a few counts were recorded for this clone. The chain joins TRBV6-5 to TRBJ2-7; TRBD2 matches 12 bases. V gave up 0 bases and J gave up 0 bases; unmatched junction bases: 0. Germline CDR1 reads MNHEY; CDR2 reads SVGAGI. CDR3 length equals 16 residues. Here the CDR3 reads CASSYSGLAGSYEQYF. Here the CDR3 DNA reads TGTGCCAGCAGTTACTCGGGACTAGCGGGCTCCTACGAGCAGTACTTC.

The V and J genes are TRBV5-1 and TRBJ2-5, with a possible D match to TRBD1 (6 bases). V was clipped by 4 bases and J by 2 bases, with 12 bases between them. Germline V gives CDR1 SGHRS, CDR2 YFSETQ. The CDR3 covers 14 residues. The CDR3 is CASSATGTQETQYF. CDR3 nucleotides: TGCGCCAGCAGCGCTACCGGGACACAAGAGACCCAGTACTTC. The variable domain in full, completed from reference TRBV5-1 and TRBJ2-5, reads KAGVTQTPRYLIKTRGQQVTLSCSPISGHRSVSWYQQTPGQGLQFLFEYFSETQRNKGNFPGRFSGRQFSNSRSEMNVSTLELGDSALYLCASSATGTQETQYFGPGTRLLVL.

This chain links TRBV30 with TRBJ1-1; 8 bases agree with TRBD1. Germline CDR1 reads GTSNPN; CDR2 reads SVGIG (reference sequence). CDR3 size: 14 residues. The junction had 4 bases not matched to a gene; V was cut back by 3 bases and J by 1 base. CDR3 amino acids: CAWSLGQGNTEAFF. In DNA, the CDR3 is TGTGCCTGGAGCCTTGGACAGGGGAACACTGAAGCTTTCTTT.

The chain couples TRBV11-2 to TRBJ2-7, with D possibly matching TRBD2 (5 bases). With 1 base removed from V and 0 bases from J, the gap between germline ends came to 13 bases. CDR1 and CDR2 (germline): SGHAT, FQNNGV. This CDR3 is 16 amino acids long. The CDR3 nucleotides read TGTGCCAGCAGCTTAGTTGGAGGACCGATCTCCTACGAGCAGTACTTC. This codes for CASSLVGGPISYEQYF.

The rearrangement links TRBV28 to TRBJ2-7; 8 bases align to TRBD1. The germline V gene encodes CDR1 MDHEN and CDR2 SYDVKM. The V and J ends lost 3 bases and 0 bases, in that order; junction bases with no gene match: 1. The CDR3 has 14 residues. This CDR3 reads CASSLGQASYEQYF. The DNA of the CDR3 is TGTGCCAGCAGTTTGGGACAGGCCTCCTACGAGCAGTACTTC.

The chain couples TRBV7-2 to TRBJ2-7, with a weak D call TRBD1 (5 bases). CDR1 is SGHTA, CDR2 FQGNSA, per germline. Deletions cut 1 base from V and 3 bases from J, with 16 bases between. CDR3 length: 16 residues. The CDR3 is CASSLVGASLGYEQYF. CDR3 DNA sequence: TGTGCCAGCAGCTTAGTTGGGGCGAGCCTTGGCTACGAGCAGTACTTC.

This chain joins TRBV29-1 and TRBJ2-1, with D possibly matching TRBD2 (6 bases). V was cut by 4 bases and J by 1 base, with 20 bases left in between. The CDR3 loop spans 17 amino acids. In germline, CDR1 is SQVTM, CDR2 ANQGSEA. This chain's CDR3 is CSVAPGVNIRSYNEQFF. The DNA of the CDR3 is TGCAGCGTTGCTCCGGGAGTTAATATTAGGTCCTACAATGAGCAGTTCTTC.

CDR3 residues: CASSLAPSPSRPFF. The DNA of the CDR3 is TGTGCCAGCAGCTTAGCCCCCTCCCCCTCGAGGCCGTTCTTC. The rearrangement links TRBV7-6 to TRBJ2-1; D is undetermined. The CDR3 contains 14 residues. V was shortened by 0 bases and J by 15 bases, with 18 bases between the two germline ends. Germline lookup yields CDR1 SGHVS and CDR2 FNYEAQ.

This chain's CDR3 is CASSRSYRGQHEQFF. For the CDR3, the DNA is TGTGCCAGCAGTCGAAGTTACAGGGGTCAGCATGAGCAGTTCTTC. This chain links TRBV6-6 with TRBJ2-1, with TRBD1 matching 7 bases. This CDR3 has 15 residues. Trimming cost V 5 bases and J 8 bases; bases outside gene matches: 12. CDR1 is MNHNY and CDR2 is SVGAGI in the germline V gene (reference sequence).

The J gene is TRBJ1-5, the V gene TRBV30; possibly TRBD1 for D (5 bases). CDR3 length equals 16 residues. Germline loops: CDR1 GTSNPN, CDR2 SVGIG (reference sequence). V shed 2 bases and J shed 4 bases, with 18 bases lying between them. The CDR3 DNA reads TGTGCCTGGAGTTCAGGGTCCGGGCTTTCTAATCAGCCCCAGCATTTT. Translating gives CAWSSGSGLSNQPQHF.

J is TRBJ2-7 and V is TRBV9; D is undetermined. This CDR3 region has 16 residues. Trimming shortened V by 1 base and J by 3 bases, and 17 bases separated the two germline ends. Germline loops: CDR1 SGDLS, CDR2 YYNGEE. CDR3 nucleotides: TGTGCCAGCAGCGTATCCCCTGCGGAAGGTAACTACGAGCAGTACTTC. Its translation is CASSVSPAEGNYEQYF.

This chain connects TRBV9 to TRBJ2-3; TRBD2 might be the D (5 bases). Germline V gene lookup returns CDR1 SGDLS and CDR2 YYNGEE. The CDR3 loop spans 15 amino acids. Trimming took off 0 bases at V and 0 bases at J, with 8 bases between the two ends. The CDR3 region is CASSVGAVSTDTQYF. CDR3 coding DNA: TGTGCCAGCAGCGTAGGAGCGGTGAGCACAGATACGCAGTATTTT.

This chain connects TRBV30 to TRBJ2-7; TRBD1 matches at 8 bases. CDR1 is GTSNPN, CDR2 SVGIG, per germline (reference sequence). This CDR3 region has 13 residues. V gave up 8 bases and J gave up 0 bases; unmatched junction bases: 6. DNA of the CDR3: TGTGCCAGTTTTGACAGGGGCTCCTACGAGCAGTACTTC. Translated, it gives CASFDRGSYEQYF. Supplemented by reference TRBV30 and TRBJ2-7, the full variable domain reads SQTIHQWPATLVQPVGSPLSLECTVEGTSNPNLYWYRQAAGRGLQLLFYSVGIGQISSEVPQNLSASRPQDRQFILSSKKLLLSDSGFYLCASFDRGSYEQYFGPGTRLTVT.

Only a few counts were recorded for this clone. This chain connects TRBV11-3 to TRBJ2-7; D might be TRBD2 (5 bases). The CDR3 sequence is 14 residues long. Trimming took off 5 bases at V and 3 bases at J, with 14 bases between the two ends. In germline, CDR1 is SGHNT, CDR2 YENEEA. The CDR3 region is CASSLSGPYYEQYF. CDR3 nucleotide sequence: TGTGCCAGCAGCCTCAGCGGACCCTACTACGAGCAGTACTTC.

The chain carries TRBV29-1 and TRBJ2-6; weak D call: TRBD1 (5 bases). The CDR3 contains 15 residues. The ends were cut back, 5 bases at V and 0 bases at J, with 11 bases in the middle. CDR1 and CDR2 (germline): SQVTM, ANQGSEA. CDR3 residues: CSVQGIGSGANVLTF. The CDR3 DNA follows: TGCAGCGTTCAGGGAATCGGCTCTGGGGCCAACGTCCTGACTTTC.

J is TRBJ1-2 and V is TRBV30, with TRBD1 identical over 8 bases. This CDR3 has 13 residues. V lost 8 bases and J lost 6; bases outside the gene matches: 11. Per germline, CDR1 GTSNPN and CDR2 SVGIG (reference sequence). This CDR3 is CAQIHRQGNGYTF. The CDR3 coding sequence is TGTGCCCAAATCCATCGACAGGGGAATGGCTACACCTTC.

The genes are TRBV6-5 and TRBJ2-7, with D unresolved. V lost 2 bases to trimming and J lost 4 bases, with 15 bases between them. The CDR3 spans 15 residues. CDR1 MNHEY and CDR2 SVGAGI come from the germline V gene. CDR3 region: CASSYGNRVEYEQYF. The CDR3 DNA is TGTGCCAGCAGTTACGGTAACAGAGTAGAATACGAGCAGTACTTC.

A single count supports this clone. This chain uses TRBV5-1 with TRBJ2-5; D perhaps matches TRBD2 (5 bases). Germline V lookup: CDR1 SGHRS, CDR2 YFSETQ. The CDR3 consists of 14 residues. V lost 4 bases, J lost 5 bases, and 15 bases lay in between. The CDR3 sequence is CASSPGVGDETQYF. CDR3 in DNA: TGCGCCAGCAGCCCCGGGGTGGGCGATGAGACCCAGTACTTC.

This clone was seen only once. The chain uses TRBV7-9 and TRBJ2-5; no reliable D call. Germline CDR1 SEHNR, CDR2 FQNEAQ (reference sequence). V was clipped by 5 bases and J by 4 bases, with 8 bases between them. The CDR3 consists of 12 residues. The chain's CDR3 is CASSRAIETQYF. The CDR3 DNA is TGTGCCAGCAGCCGAGCGATAGAGACCCAGTACTTC.

The genes are TRBV19 and TRBJ1-2, with 8 bases identical to TRBD1. Germline V gene sequence: CDR1 LNHDA, CDR2 SQIVND (reference sequence). The J segment lost 8 bases and the V segment lost 5 bases, leaving 4 bases of the junction unmatched. This CDR3 has 12 amino acids. The CDR3 region has the DNA TGTGCCAGTAGTGATCGACAGGGGGGCTACACCTTC. Translating gives CASSDRQGGYTF.

The rearrangement joins TRBV5-6 to TRBJ1-2, with D uncertain. The CDR3 is 11 amino acids. The germline gives CDR1 SGHDT, CDR2 YYEEEE. V lost 0 bases, J lost 8 bases, and 5 bases lay in between. CDR3: CASSLARGYTF. For the CDR3, the DNA is TGTGCCAGCAGCTTGGCCAGGGGCTACACCTTC.

The chain is built from TRBV6-1 and TRBJ1-1; D is unresolved. V lost 2 bases and J lost 13, with 5 bases in between. CDR3 length: 9 amino acids. The germline CDR1 and CDR2 sequences are MNHNS and SASEGT. CDR3 nucleotide sequence: TGTGCCAGCAGTGAATCGGTTTTCTTT. Amino acid sequence: CASSESVFF.

The J gene is TRBJ1-6, the V gene TRBV7-2; 9 bases are shared with TRBD1. The CDR3 extends over 15 amino acids. V lost 5 bases to trimming and J lost 9 bases; unmatched junction nucleotides: 8. Germline values: CDR1 SGHTA, CDR2 FQGNSA. This chain's CDR3 is CASSRATDRGSPLHF. The CDR3 DNA sequence: TGTGCCAGCAGCCGCGCGACGGACAGGGGTTCACCCCTCCACTTT.